This T cell receptor (beta chain) was found in a study of technical replicates of blood from several donors. Measured with immunoSEQ multiplex PCR; TCRdb has only the in-frame clones, and not every one. The sample has more than 75,000 clones, approximately 86% seen once. CDR3 size: 12 residues. CDR1 and CDR2 (germline): PRHDT, FYEKMQ (reference sequence). V dropped 5 bases and J dropped 14 bases, with 17 bases sitting between them. This clone was counted once. Sequencing input: PBMCs. The TCR sequence derives from a human donor in good health. Some clones in this sample may be carry-over from other donors' samples. This rearrangement joins TRBV13 to TRBJ2-3; D may be TRBD1 (5 bases). The CDR3 loop reads CASSGARTPGYF. CDR3 nucleotide sequence: TGTGCCAGCAGCGGGGCTCGGACCCCAGGGTATTTT.